This T cell receptor (beta chain) was captured in a study of blood T cell repertoires in COVID-19. Study background: Sites across the United States, Italy and Spain contributed samples from acute and convalescent COVID-19. PBMCs, B-cell-depleted T cells, or T cells were the source of the cDNA or gDNA that made up the material.

Germline loops: CDR1 KGHSH, CDR2 LQKENI. The CDR3 is 15 residues long. The trim removed 3 bases at V and 2 bases at J, leaving 2 bases unmatched. In the authors' methods: By means of reference gene primer amplification, nucleated cell counts were estimated. Clones were read by immunoSEQ multiplex PCR, and TCRdb kept only the in-frame ones, dropping some. The V and J calls and clone size are taken from that table; D and trimming were inferred from the DNA. The top ten clones hold 23% of a sample with around 69,000 clones, almost 85% of them seen once. The chain carries TRBV18 and TRBJ2-3; TRBD2 matches at 10 bases. Sequenced input: peripheral blood. This TCR derives from a man in his forties or fifties with acute or convalescent COVID-19. The CDR3 region has the DNA TGTGCCAGCTCACCCGGACTAGCGGACACAGATACGCAGTATTTT. Translating it yields CASSPGLADTDTQYF.